This entry lists 17 T cell receptor beta chains sequenced from one sample in a study of CD8 T cells in Susac syndrome. The RNA input was 0.5 to 1 ug, and it was reverse transcribed with random hexamers. TCRdb re-analysed the immunoSEQ multiplex PCR reads in MiXCR, keeping a single row per CDR3 protein. The data show around 190,000 distinct CDR3 sequences, 85% to 95% seen once. Material for sequencing was CD8+ T cells from PBMCs. These receptors were collected from a human donor with multiple sclerosis.

This clonotype was detected a few times. V and J are TRBV2 and TRBJ2-1; 7 bases are shared with TRBD2. The CDR3 consists of 15 residues. The germline V gene has CDR1 SNHLY and CDR2 FYNNEI. J lost 12 bases, V lost 1 base, and 12 bases had no gene match. CDR3 protein: CASSEGQAGPRRQFF. The CDR3 DNA sequence: TGTGCCAGCAGTGAAGGGCAAGCGGGGCCCCGAAGGCAGTTCTTC.

Only one count was recorded for this clonotype. The rearrangement links TRBV10-1 to TRBJ2-7; 10 bases map to TRBD1. After removal of 10 bases from V and 1 base from J, the junction contained 1 base not matched to a gene. The CDR3 runs 12 residues. From germline, CDR1 is WNHNN and CDR2 SYGVQD (reference sequence). CDR3 sequence reads: CATGQGSYEQYF. The DNA of the CDR3 is TGCGCCACGGGACAGGGGTCCTACGAGCAGTACTTC.

The J gene is TRBJ2-1, the V gene TRBV6-5, with 7 bases fitting TRBD1. CDR1 and CDR2 (germline): MNHEY, SVGAGI. The trim removed 5 bases at V and 2 bases at J, leaving 3 bases unmatched. The CDR3 runs to 14 residues. Here the CDR3 DNA reads TGTGCCAGCAGTCGGGACAGCCCCTACAATGAGCAGTTCTTC. This translates into CASSRDSPYNEQFF.

The rearrangement joins TRBV27 to TRBJ2-7; the D call may be TRBD1 or TRBD2 (5 bases each). CDR3 length equals 12 residues. The ends were cut back, 6 bases at V and 5 bases at J, with 11 bases in the middle. Germline V gene lookup returns CDR1 MNHEY and CDR2 SMNVEV (reference sequence). The CDR3: CASSTSGHEQYF. CDR3 coding DNA: TGTGCCAGCAGCACGTCGGGACACGAGCAGTACTTC.

The J gene is TRBJ2-7, the V gene TRBV29-1, with 10 bases lining up with TRBD2. CDR1 and CDR2 from the germline V gene are SQVTM and ANQGSEA. The ends lost 5 bases at V and 3 bases at J; junction bases unmatched: 4. The CDR3 sequence is 13 residues long. The CDR3 DNA follows: TGCAGCGTTAGGACTAGCGGAGACTACGAGCAGTACTTC. Protein sequence: CSVRTSGDYEQYF.

The gene calls are TRBV20-1 and TRBJ2-1; 10 positions agree with TRBD2. V shed 8 bases, J shed 5 bases, and the junction held 9 bases outside the gene matches. The CDR3 totals 14 residues. Germline CDR1 and CDR2: DFQATT and SNEGSKA (reference sequence). The CDR3 DNA sequence: TGCAGTTCAACCAGCGGGGGGGGAAACAATGAGCAGTTCTTC. Its translation: CSSTSGGGNNEQFF.

V usage is TRBV12-3 or TRBV12-4 and J usage is TRBJ2-7; no clear D. The CDR3 consists of 14 residues. V lost 3 bases, J lost 0 bases, and 9 bases lay in between. In nucleotides, the CDR3 is TGTGCCAGCAGTTTCATTGCCGGCTCCTACGAGCAGTACTTC. Protein sequence: CASSFIAGSYEQYF.

V gene TRBV27 combines with J gene TRBJ2-2; D is uncertain. CDR3 length: 12 residues. Between the trimmed V and J ends, which lost 5 bases and 3 bases, there was a span of 4 bases. CDR1 and CDR2 (germline): MNHEY, SMNVEV (reference sequence). The CDR3 nucleotides read TGTGCCAGCAGTCGCTACACCGGGGAGCTGTTTTTT. Its translation: CASSRYTGELFF.

This rearrangement joins TRBV20-1 to TRBJ2-5; no reliable D call. CDR1 and CDR2 from the germline V gene are DFQATT and SNEGSKA (reference sequence). V was clipped by 2 bases and J by 1 base, with 14 bases between them. The CDR3 spans 15 residues. The CDR3 region is CSARRRSTLQETQYF. The CDR3 nucleotides are TGCAGTGCTAGAAGGCGCTCGACCCTCCAAGAGACCCAGTACTTC.

CDR3 in amino acids: CASSQDPTVYEQYF. The CDR3 bases are TGTGCCAGCAGCCAAGATCCGACGGTTTACGAGCAGTACTTC. This rearrangement joins TRBV3-1 to TRBJ2-7; no clear D gene. This CDR3 has 14 amino acids. Germline V lookup: CDR1 LGHDT, CDR2 YNNKEL (reference sequence). The V end lost 0 bases, the J end lost 4 bases, and 10 bases lay between the germline ends.

This clonotype is a singleton in its sample. In DNA, the CDR3 is TGTGCCAGCAGCGCCCCAGGGGGGCAAGAGACCCAGTACTTC. It translates to CASSAPGGQETQYF. V and J are TRBV12-3 or TRBV12-4 and TRBJ2-5; a weak D match, TRBD1 (7 bases). The CDR3 runs 14 residues. The V end was cut by 6 bases, the J end by 2 bases, with 13 bases between.

V and J are TRBV4-1 and TRBJ2-7; TRBD2 is a possible D gene (5 bases). The length of the CDR3 is 13 residues. V lost 5 bases to trimming and J lost 6 bases, with 14 bases between them. From germline, CDR1 is MGHRA and CDR2 YSYEKL. In nucleotides, the CDR3 is TGCGCCAGCAGCTCCGGGGAGCTAATCGAGCAGTACTTC. Protein: CASSSGELIEQYF.

This chain links TRBV29-1 with TRBJ2-1; weak D call: TRBD2 (6 bases). Looked up from germline, CDR1 is SQVTM and CDR2 is ANQGSEA. CDR3 length: 15 residues. V gave up 1 base and J gave up 2 bases, with 12 bases separating them. CDR3 region: CSVEGGLLTYNEQFF. The CDR3, as DNA: TGCAGCGTTGAAGGGGGACTCCTTACCTACAATGAGCAGTTCTTC.

The V call is TRBV12-3 or TRBV12-4, the J call TRBJ2-3, with TRBD1 matching over 8 bases. The CDR3 has 14 residues. The junction had 4 bases not matched to a gene; V was cut back by 6 bases and J by 2 bases. This CDR3 reads CASSRTGNTDTQYF. CDR3 nucleotide sequence: TGTGCCAGCAGCAGGACAGGGAACACAGATACGCAGTATTTT.

The table lists this clonotype with a count of one. This rearrangement joins TRBV15 to TRBJ2-7; 8 bases are a match to TRBD1. The CDR3 length is 14 residues. CDR1 LNHNV and CDR2 YYDKDF come from the germline V gene (reference sequence). With V trimmed by 5 bases and J by 4 bases, 7 bases remained unmatched. The CDR3 DNA sequence: TGTGCCACCAGCCCAGGGGGCGCGGAATACGAGCAGTACTTC. Protein: CATSPGGAEYEQYF.

The chain recombines TRBV9 with TRBJ2-5; unclear D gene. V lost 0 bases, J lost 4 bases, and 7 bases lay in between. Germline V gives CDR1 SGDLS, CDR2 YYNGEE. The CDR3 is 13 residues long. The CDR3 protein is CASSVVFGETQYF. CDR3 in DNA: TGTGCCAGCAGCGTAGTGTTCGGAGAGACCCAGTACTTC.

The count of this clonotype is one. This chain connects TRBV29-1 to TRBJ2-7; 7 bases are shared with TRBD1. The junction had 10 bases not matched to a gene; V was cut back by 2 bases and J by 3 bases. CDR3 size: 15 residues. Germline V gene sequence: CDR1 SQVTM, CDR2 ANQGSEA. This chain's CDR3 is CSVETRGSSDYEQYF. Here the CDR3 DNA reads TGCAGCGTTGAAACCAGGGGGAGCTCCGACTACGAGCAGTACTTC.